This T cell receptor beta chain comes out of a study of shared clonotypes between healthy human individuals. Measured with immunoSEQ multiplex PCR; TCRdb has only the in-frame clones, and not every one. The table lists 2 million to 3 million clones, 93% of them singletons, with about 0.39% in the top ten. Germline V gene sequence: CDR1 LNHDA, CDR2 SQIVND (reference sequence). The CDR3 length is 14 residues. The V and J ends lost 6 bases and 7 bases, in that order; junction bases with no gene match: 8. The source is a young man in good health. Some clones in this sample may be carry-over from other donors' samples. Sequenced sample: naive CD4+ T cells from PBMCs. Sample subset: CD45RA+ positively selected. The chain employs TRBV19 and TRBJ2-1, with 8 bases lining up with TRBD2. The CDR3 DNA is TGTGCCAGTAGGTTAGCGGGACGGGGTAATGAGCAGTTCTTC. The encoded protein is CASRLAGRGNEQFF.